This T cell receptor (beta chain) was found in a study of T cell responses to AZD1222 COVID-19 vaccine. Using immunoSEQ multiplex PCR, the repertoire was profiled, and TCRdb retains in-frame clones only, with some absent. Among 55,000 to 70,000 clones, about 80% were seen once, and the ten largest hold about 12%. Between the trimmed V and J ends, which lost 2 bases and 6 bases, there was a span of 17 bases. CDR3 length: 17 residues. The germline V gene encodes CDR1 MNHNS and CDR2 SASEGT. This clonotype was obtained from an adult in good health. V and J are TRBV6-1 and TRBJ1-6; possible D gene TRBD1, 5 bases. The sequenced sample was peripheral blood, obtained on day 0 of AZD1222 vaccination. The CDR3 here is CASSELPFGAGNSPLHF. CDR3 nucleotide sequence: TGTGCCAGCAGTGAACTCCCCTTTGGGGCGGGTAATTCACCCCTCCACTTT.